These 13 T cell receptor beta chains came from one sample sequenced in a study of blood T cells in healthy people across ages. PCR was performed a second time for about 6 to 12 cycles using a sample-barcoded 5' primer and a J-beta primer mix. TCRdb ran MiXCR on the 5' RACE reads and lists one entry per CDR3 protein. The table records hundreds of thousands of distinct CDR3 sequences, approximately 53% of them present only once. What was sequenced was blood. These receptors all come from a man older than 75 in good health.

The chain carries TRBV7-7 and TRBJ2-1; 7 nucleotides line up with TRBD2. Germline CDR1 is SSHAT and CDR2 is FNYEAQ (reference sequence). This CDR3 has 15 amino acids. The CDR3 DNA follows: TGTGCTAGCGCCCCTGGCGGGAGACGGACCGGTGAGCAGTTCTTC. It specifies CASAPGGRRTGEQFF.

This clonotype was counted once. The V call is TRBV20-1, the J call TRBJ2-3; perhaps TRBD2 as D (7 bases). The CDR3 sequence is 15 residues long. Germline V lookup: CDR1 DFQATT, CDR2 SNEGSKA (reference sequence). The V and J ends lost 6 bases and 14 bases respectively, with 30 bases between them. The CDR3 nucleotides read TGCAGTGCCCTGGGGGCTAGCGGAGAGCACAGATACGCGTATTTT. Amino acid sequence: CSALGASGEHRYAYF.

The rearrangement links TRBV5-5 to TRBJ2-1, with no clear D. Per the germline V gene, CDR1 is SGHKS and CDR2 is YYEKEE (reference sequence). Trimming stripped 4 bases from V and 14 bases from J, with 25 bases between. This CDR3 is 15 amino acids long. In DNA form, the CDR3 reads TGTGCCAGCAGCCCGGCCGGCGGCACTACCACAGTTAAGTTCTTC. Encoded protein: CASSPAGGTTTVKFF.

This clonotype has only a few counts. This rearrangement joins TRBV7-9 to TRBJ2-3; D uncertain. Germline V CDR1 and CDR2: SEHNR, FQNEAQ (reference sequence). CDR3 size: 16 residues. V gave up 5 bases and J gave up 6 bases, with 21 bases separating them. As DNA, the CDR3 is TGTGCCAGCAGCCCTCTAAATAGACGTTCCTCTGATACGCAGTATTTT. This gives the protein CASSPLNRRSSDTQYF.

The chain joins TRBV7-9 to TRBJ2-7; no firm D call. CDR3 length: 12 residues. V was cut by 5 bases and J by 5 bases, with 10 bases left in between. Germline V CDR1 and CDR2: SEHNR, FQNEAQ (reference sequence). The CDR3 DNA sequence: TGTGCCAGCAGCCAGGCGCGCGACGAGCAGTACTTC. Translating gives CASSQARDEQYF.

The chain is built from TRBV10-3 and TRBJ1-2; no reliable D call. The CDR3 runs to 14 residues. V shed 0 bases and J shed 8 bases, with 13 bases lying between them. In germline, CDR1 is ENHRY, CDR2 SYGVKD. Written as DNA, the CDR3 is TGTGCCATCAGTGAGTCGCAGCGGTCGGGGGGCTACACCTTC. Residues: CAISESQRSGGYTF.

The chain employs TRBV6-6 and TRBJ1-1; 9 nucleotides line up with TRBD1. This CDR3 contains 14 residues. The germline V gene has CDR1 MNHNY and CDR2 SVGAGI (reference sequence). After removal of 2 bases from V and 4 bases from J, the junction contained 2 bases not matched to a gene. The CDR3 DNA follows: TGTGCCAGCAGTTACGGGACAGGGCCCACTGAAGCTTTCTTT. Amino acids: CASSYGTGPTEAFF.

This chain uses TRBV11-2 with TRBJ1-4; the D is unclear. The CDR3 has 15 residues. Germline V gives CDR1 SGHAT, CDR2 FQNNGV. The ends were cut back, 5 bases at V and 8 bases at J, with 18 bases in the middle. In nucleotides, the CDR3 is TGTGCCAGCAGCCTCCCCTTCCGCCCAAGCGAAAAACTGTTTTTT. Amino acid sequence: CASSLPFRPSEKLFF.

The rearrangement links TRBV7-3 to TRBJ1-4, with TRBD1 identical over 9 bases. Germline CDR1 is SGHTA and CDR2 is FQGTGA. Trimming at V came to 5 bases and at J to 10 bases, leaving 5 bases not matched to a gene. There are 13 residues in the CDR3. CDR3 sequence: CASSTRQGGKLFF. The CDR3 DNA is TGTGCCAGCAGCACTCGACAGGGGGGAAAACTGTTTTTT.

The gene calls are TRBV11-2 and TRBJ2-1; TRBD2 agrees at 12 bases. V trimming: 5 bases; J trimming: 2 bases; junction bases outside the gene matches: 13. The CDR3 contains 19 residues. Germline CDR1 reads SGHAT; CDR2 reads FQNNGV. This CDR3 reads CASSVGLAGGPSAYNEQFF. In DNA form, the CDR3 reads TGTGCCAGCAGCGTAGGGCTAGCGGGAGGGCCAAGTGCCTACAATGAGCAGTTCTTC.

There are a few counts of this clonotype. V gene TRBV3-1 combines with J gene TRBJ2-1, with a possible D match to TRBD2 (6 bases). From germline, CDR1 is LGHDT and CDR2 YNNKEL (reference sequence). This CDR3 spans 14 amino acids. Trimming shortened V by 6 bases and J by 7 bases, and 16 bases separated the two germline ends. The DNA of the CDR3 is TGTGCCAGCAGTCCAGCACTAGCACGGAATGAGCAGTTCTTC. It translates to CASSPALARNEQFF.

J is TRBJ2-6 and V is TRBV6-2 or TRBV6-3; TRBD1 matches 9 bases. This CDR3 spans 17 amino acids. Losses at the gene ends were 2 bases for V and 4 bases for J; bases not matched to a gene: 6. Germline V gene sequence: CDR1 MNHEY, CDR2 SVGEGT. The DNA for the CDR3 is TGTGCCAGCAGTTACCACACAGGGGGCGCCGGGGCCAACGTCCTGACTTTC. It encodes CASSYHTGGAGANVLTF.

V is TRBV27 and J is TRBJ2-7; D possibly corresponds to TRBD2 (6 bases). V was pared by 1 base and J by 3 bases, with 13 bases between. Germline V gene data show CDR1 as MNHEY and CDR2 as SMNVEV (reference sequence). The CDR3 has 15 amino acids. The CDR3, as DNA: TGTGCCAGCAGTTTATTTGGGGGAGGTGGCTACGAGCAGTACTTC. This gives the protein CASSLFGGGGYEQYF.